This T cell receptor beta chain originates from a study of T cells expressing NK-cell markers. Germline lookup yields CDR1 SGDLS and CDR2 YYNGEE. The CDR3 length is 14 residues. TCRdb re-called the 5' RACE reads and gives one entry per CDR3 protein, without DNA. Across a few hundred thousand distinct CDR3 sequences, the top ten clones capture 5.2% of the sample. The sequenced sample consisted of blood T cells: a sorted CD56 or NKG2C T cell subset, CD4+ or CD8+ T cells, or bulk PBMC T cells (not recorded which). V usage is TRBV9 and J usage is TRBJ2-2; absent DNA, TCRdb's TRBD1 call cannot be checked. This receptor was identified in a man between 18 and 69 years old in good health. The CDR3 loop reads CASSVRPATGELFF.